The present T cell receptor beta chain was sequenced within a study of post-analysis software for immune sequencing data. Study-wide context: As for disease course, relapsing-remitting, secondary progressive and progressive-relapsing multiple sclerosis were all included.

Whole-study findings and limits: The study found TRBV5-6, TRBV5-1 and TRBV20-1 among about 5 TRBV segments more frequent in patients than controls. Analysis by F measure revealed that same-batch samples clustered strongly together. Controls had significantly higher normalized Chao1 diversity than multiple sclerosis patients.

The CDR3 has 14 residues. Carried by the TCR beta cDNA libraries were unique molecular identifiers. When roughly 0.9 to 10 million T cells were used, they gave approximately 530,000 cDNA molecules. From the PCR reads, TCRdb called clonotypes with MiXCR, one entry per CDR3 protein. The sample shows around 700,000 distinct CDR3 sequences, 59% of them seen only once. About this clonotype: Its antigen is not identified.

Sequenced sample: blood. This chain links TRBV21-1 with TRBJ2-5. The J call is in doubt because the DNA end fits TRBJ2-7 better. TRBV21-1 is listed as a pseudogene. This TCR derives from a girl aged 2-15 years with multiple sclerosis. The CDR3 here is CASSKVEFPFEQYF. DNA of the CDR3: TGTGCCAGCAGCAAAGTTGAGTTTCCCTTCGAGCAGTACTTC.